The T cell receptor beta chain under discussion was sequenced for a study of blood T cell repertoires in COVID-19. The wider study: PBMCs, B-cell-depleted T cells, or T cells were the source of the cDNA or gDNA that made up the material.

Comment on this clone: One end of the junction varies from germline; a read error may be responsible.

Seattle researchers signed up patients amid active infection and tracked them longitudinally. Profiled with immunoSEQ multiplex PCR; TCRdb holds only in-frame clones, not every one. The table records 150,000 to 200,000 clones, 87% of them present only once. The CDR3 contains 16 residues. Per germline, CDR1 SSHAT and CDR2 FNYEAQ (reference sequence). The TCR sequence derives from a woman aged 70 to 79 with COVID-19, enrolled during active disease. Input material: peripheral blood. The chain couples TRBV7-7 to TRBJ2-2; 8 bases fit TRBD2. CDR3 nucleotides: TGTGCTAGCAGTCCAACAGGGTCGGGAGGGACCGGGGAGCTGTTTTTT. Its protein is CASSPTGSGGTGELFF.